Listed here are 18 T cell receptor beta chains from one sample, sequenced in a study of shared clonotypes between healthy human individuals. Sequencing used immunoSEQ multiplex PCR; TCRdb keeps in-frame clones, though not all of them. The sample has 900,000 to 1,200,000 clones, 75% to 80% seen once; the top ten hold under 0.8%. Source material: memory CD4+ T cells from PBMCs. The subset: CD45RA-negative fraction. The receptors derive from a man aged 18 to 29 in good health. Some clones in this sample may be carry-over from other donors' samples.

This clone was observed at least ten times. The chain is built from TRBV4-2 and TRBJ2-3; TRBD2 matches 9 bases. Germline V CDR1 and CDR2: LGHNA, YNFKEQ. Trimming at V came to 0 bases and at J to 4 bases, leaving 5 bases not matched to a gene. This CDR3 contains 16 residues. As DNA, the CDR3 is TGTGCCAGCAGCCAAGATTTGATAGCGGGGGCAGATACGCAGTATTTT. Translated, it gives CASSQDLIAGADTQYF.

In this sample, this clone turned up a few times. V gene TRBV25-1 combines with J gene TRBJ1-1; 11 positions agree with TRBD1. The ends lost 6 bases at V and 3 bases at J; junction bases unmatched: 3. This CDR3 has 14 amino acids. Germline values: CDR1 MGHDK, CDR2 SYGVNS. CDR3 sequence (DNA): TGTGCCAGCAGGGGACAGGGGGACGACACTGAAGCTTTCTTT. Translating gives CASRGQGDDTEAFF. Complete variable domain (other parts from reference TRBV25-1 and TRBJ1-1): EADIYQTPRYLVIGTGKKITLECSQTMGHDKMYWYQQDPGMELHLIHYSYGVNSTEKGDLSSESTVSRIRTEHFPLTLESARPSHTSQYLCASRGQGDDTEAFFGQGTRLTVV.

This clone was recorded at least ten times. Here the CDR3 DNA reads TGCAGCGTTGAACTGGGTGAGGAGACCCAGTACTTC. Its protein product is CSVELGEETQYF. The gene calls are TRBV29-1 and TRBJ2-5; D call uncertain. Germline V gives CDR1 SQVTM, CDR2 ANQGSEA. This CDR3 has 12 amino acids. V was clipped by 2 bases and J by 5 bases, with 9 bases between them.

The chain has TRBV6-5 and TRBJ1-1, with D hard to call. Trimming removed 5 bases at V and 1 base at J, with 11 bases between. The CDR3 runs to 14 residues. Germline V lookup: CDR1 MNHEY, CDR2 SVGAGI. DNA of the CDR3: TGTGCCAGCAGTACCCCTTTGGGGAACACTGAAGCTTTCTTT. Its protein is CASSTPLGNTEAFF.

Here the CDR3 DNA reads TGTGCCAGCAGCTCCGGACTAGCGGAGAACACCGGGGAGCTGTTTTTT. Residues: CASSSGLAENTGELFF. This chain uses TRBV11-1 with TRBJ2-2; TRBD2 matches 10 bases. This CDR3 region has 16 residues. With V trimmed by 4 bases and J by 1 base, 3 bases remained unmatched. Germline-derived CDR1 and CDR2 are SGHAT and FQDESV (reference sequence).

This clone has only one observation. The chain carries TRBV30 and TRBJ1-2; the match to TRBD1 covers 7 bases. This CDR3 has 16 residues. With 1 base clipped from V and 2 bases from J, the junction kept 10 bases outside the gene matches. Germline CDR1 GTSNPN, CDR2 SVGIG (reference sequence). The CDR3 loop is CAWSGTSPDRNYGYTF. DNA for the CDR3: TGTGCCTGGAGTGGAACTTCCCCGGACAGGAACTATGGCTACACCTTC.

The table lists this clone with a few counts. A much larger clone differs from this one at a single base, so this may be a read error. V is TRBV27 and J is TRBJ1-5, with D uncertain. CDR1 is MNHEY, CDR2 SMNVEV, per germline (reference sequence). V shed 6 bases and J shed 1 base, with 4 bases lying between them. This CDR3 is 12 amino acids long. The CDR3 bases are TGTGCCAGCAGCGGGAGCAATCAGCCCCAGCATTTT. Translating it yields CASSGSNQPQHF.

The V and J genes are TRBV10-3 and TRBJ2-1; D gene ambiguous. Between the trimmed V and J ends, which lost 11 bases and 0 bases, there was a span of 20 bases. The CDR3 has 16 residues. Germline V gives CDR1 ENHRY, CDR2 SYGVKD. Here the CDR3 DNA reads TGTGCCGCCCTTTCAATTAGCCGGAGCTCCTACAATGAGCAGTTCTTC. Amino acids: CAALSISRSSYNEQFF.

The rearrangement joins TRBV15 to TRBJ2-7, with D tentatively TRBD1 or TRBD2 (5 bases each). Trimming took 5 bases from V and 1 from J, leaving 15 bases between them. The CDR3 consists of 15 residues. The germline V gene encodes CDR1 LNHNV and CDR2 YYDKDF (reference sequence). CDR3 in DNA: TGTGCCACCAGCCCTCGACAGAGGGATTCCTACGAGCAGTACTTC. Its protein product is CATSPRQRDSYEQYF.

The sample holds many counts of this clone. This rearrangement joins TRBV2 to TRBJ2-3; TRBD2 matches 8 bases. V dropped 4 bases and J dropped 7; count of bases not matched to a gene: 13. The germline gives CDR1 SNHLY, CDR2 FYNNEI. This CDR3 is built from 16 residues. The CDR3 protein is CASSGQTSALDYTQYF. The CDR3 nucleotides read TGTGCCAGCAGTGGGCAGACTAGCGCCTTGGACTATACGCAGTATTTT.

V is TRBV29-1 and J is TRBJ1-5, with D perhaps TRBD1 (5 bases). The CDR3 length is 13 residues. V was trimmed by 4 bases and J by 0 bases, leaving 7 bases between them. Germline-derived CDR1 and CDR2 are SQVTM and ANQGSEA. In nucleotides, the CDR3 is TGCAGCGTTGCGGGGGGTAGCAATCAGCCCCAGCATTTT. This sequence encodes CSVAGGSNQPQHF.

The chain joins TRBV7-3 to TRBJ2-2, with 9 positions matching TRBD2. The length of the CDR3 is 16 residues. From germline, CDR1 is SGHTA and CDR2 FQGTGA. V dropped 3 bases and J dropped 6; count of bases not matched to a gene: 8. CDR3 DNA sequence: TGTGCCAGCAGCTTGTTCGCGGGAGGGCCTTCCGGGGAGCTGTTTTTT. Amino acids: CASSLFAGGPSGELFF.

On this clone: The junction differs from germline at one of its ends, possibly a read error. CDR3 in amino acids: CASTLNRGNTEAFF. The CDR3, as DNA: TGTGCCAGCACCTTAAACAGGGGAAACACTGAAGCTTTCTTT. J is TRBJ1-1 and V is TRBV7-3; 7 positions agree with TRBD1. The CDR3 covers 14 residues. CDR1 is SGHTA, CDR2 FQGTGA, per germline.

This CDR3 is CASSLGKGRNTEAFF. The CDR3 DNA follows: TGCGCCAGCAGCTTGGGGAAGGGACGGAACACTGAAGCTTTCTTT. The V and J genes are TRBV5-1 and TRBJ1-1; weak D call: TRBD1 (5 bases). Between the trimmed V and J ends, which lost 0 bases and 1 base, there was a span of 10 bases. Germline V gene lookup returns CDR1 SGHRS and CDR2 YFSETQ. The CDR3 has 15 amino acids.

This chain connects TRBV4-3 to TRBJ2-6; D gene unclear. V was trimmed by 0 bases and J by 0 bases, leaving 12 bases between them. This CDR3 contains 18 residues. CDR1 is LGHNA and CDR2 is YSLEER in the germline V gene. The CDR3 is CASSQEMVASSGANVLTF. CDR3 coding DNA: TGCGCCAGCAGCCAAGAAATGGTGGCATCCTCTGGGGCCAACGTCCTGACTTTC.

On this clone: The same CDR3 is also encoded by other DNA sequences in this sample. The gene calls are TRBV5-1 and TRBJ1-1, with TRBD1 matching 9 bases. V was pared by 5 bases and J by 1 base, with 6 bases of the junction left unmatched. The CDR3 runs 15 residues. The germline gives CDR1 SGHRS, CDR2 YFSETQ. The CDR3 protein is CASSLLGQGNTEAFF. CDR3 nucleotide sequence: TGCGCCAGCAGTCTATTGGGACAGGGGAACACTGAAGCTTTCTTT.

The chain is built from TRBV29-1 and TRBJ2-1; 11 bases match TRBD1. The germline V gene encodes CDR1 SQVTM and CDR2 ANQGSEA. The CDR3 has 14 amino acids. Trimming cost V 6 bases and J 5 bases; bases outside gene matches: 6. This CDR3 reads CSVGQGAHDNEQFF. In nucleotides, the CDR3 is TGCAGCGTAGGACAGGGGGCCCACGACAATGAGCAGTTCTTC.

The chain combines TRBV27 with TRBJ2-7, with 7 bases aligning to TRBD2. The CDR3 runs to 16 residues. V lost 4 bases to trimming and J lost 4 bases; unmatched junction nucleotides: 13. From germline, CDR1 is MNHEY and CDR2 SMNVEV (reference sequence). The CDR3 sequence is CASSSSPSGGVYEQYF. The CDR3 nucleotides read TGTGCCAGCAGTTCTTCCCCTTCGGGAGGTGTATACGAGCAGTACTTC.